The 19 T cell receptor beta chains in this list originate from one sample, sequenced in a study of vaccination effects on CD4 cells after COVID-19. The antigens of these receptors remain unknown. Sequenced by immunoSEQ multiplex PCR; TCRdb stores in-frame clones only, minus some. There are 50,000 to 70,000 clones in the sample; under 85% occur only once, and under 30% lies in the top ten. At the end of about ten days of culture, CD4+ T cells were isolated. The source material was CD4+ T cells from PBMCs cultured without peptide, sampled before COVID-19 vaccination. The origin of the receptors is a human donor who had a prior SARS-CoV-2 infection.

This chain uses TRBV5-1 with TRBJ2-2; 8 nucleotides match TRBD1. The CDR3 runs 17 residues. CDR1 and CDR2 (germline): SGHRS, YFSETQ. V lost 1 base, J lost 4 bases, and 9 bases stayed unmatched. CDR3 sequence reads: CASSLRQGARGTGELFF. CDR3 in DNA: TGCGCCAGCAGCTTGCGGCAGGGGGCGCGGGGCACCGGGGAGCTGTTTTTT.

This chain joins TRBV6-6 and TRBJ2-7; D gene ambiguous. The CDR3 sequence is 14 residues long. V lost 6 bases and J lost 2, with 14 bases in between. From germline, CDR1 is MNHNY and CDR2 SVGAGI (reference sequence). The CDR3 protein is CASRGSDLTYEQYF. Here the CDR3 DNA reads TGTGCCAGCAGAGGGTCAGACCTCACCTACGAGCAGTACTTC.

This chain's CDR3 is CASSLGGQDDSEAFF. The CDR3 nucleotides are TGCGCCAGCAGCTTGGGGGGGCAGGACGATTCTGAAGCTTTCTTT. The chain uses TRBV5-1 and TRBJ1-1; D possibly corresponds to TRBD1 (6 bases). The CDR3 has 15 residues. V lost 0 bases, J lost 6 bases, and 15 bases lay in between. From germline, CDR1 is SGHRS and CDR2 YFSETQ.

This clone was seen only a few times. The chain joins TRBV2 to TRBJ1-3, with TRBD1 as a possible D gene (6 bases). The germline V gene has CDR1 SNHLY and CDR2 FYNNEI. Trimming stripped 7 bases from V and 2 bases from J, with 12 bases between. This CDR3 comprises 14 residues. The CDR3 sequence is CASNPGAPGNTIYF. CDR3 nucleotides: TGTGCCAGCAATCCGGGGGCCCCTGGAAACACCATATATTTT.

The J gene is TRBJ2-5, the V gene TRBV24-1; 7 bases are shared with TRBD2. After removal of 4 bases from V and 4 bases from J, the junction contained 8 bases not matched to a gene. CDR3 size: 15 residues. CDR1 is KGHDR, CDR2 SFDVKD, per germline. In nucleotides, the CDR3 is TGTGCCACCAGTGACAGGGCAGCGGGGAGAGAGACCCAGTACTTC. This translates into CATSDRAAGRETQYF.

V and J are TRBV28 and TRBJ2-1; 7 bases are a match to TRBD1. The CDR3 extends over 16 amino acids. Germline CDR1 and CDR2: MDHEN and SYDVKM. The ends lost 7 bases at V and 0 bases at J; junction bases unmatched: 9. CDR3 protein: CASKLVGQPSYNEQFF. The DNA of the CDR3 is TGTGCCAGCAAGTTGGTGGGACAGCCCTCCTACAATGAGCAGTTCTTC.

The rearrangement joins TRBV4-2 to TRBJ2-3, with 15 bases aligning to TRBD2. The CDR3 sequence is 15 residues long. Germline V lookup: CDR1 LGHNA, CDR2 YNFKEQ. V dropped 4 bases and J dropped 6; count of bases not matched to a gene: 2. This CDR3 reads CASSPGLAGGDTQYF. The CDR3 DNA reads TGTGCCAGCAGCCCGGGACTAGCGGGGGGTGATACGCAGTATTTT.

The chain is built from TRBV6-2 or TRBV6-3 and TRBJ2-1; 12 bases map to TRBD2. The CDR3 spans 18 residues. CDR1 is MNHEY and CDR2 is SVGEGT in the germline V gene. V was clipped by 2 bases and J by 7 bases; unmatched bases: 12. CDR3 nucleotide sequence: TGTGCCAGCAGTTACATTCTTTCCCGACTAGCGGGAGTGAATGAGCAGTTCTTC. Encoded protein: CASSYILSRLAGVNEQFF.

The chain couples TRBV5-1 to TRBJ1-2; the match to TRBD1 covers 7 bases. Losses at the gene ends were 0 bases for V and 2 bases for J; bases not matched to a gene: 4. CDR1 is SGHRS and CDR2 is YFSETQ in the germline V gene. There are 15 residues in the CDR3. The CDR3 loop is CASSLGPGQNYGYTF. The CDR3 DNA reads TGCGCCAGCAGCTTGGGGCCGGGACAGAACTATGGCTACACCTTC. The full variable domain, rest sourced from reference TRBV5-1 and TRBJ1-2, is KAGVTQTPRYLIKTRGQQVTLSCSPISGHRSVSWYQQTPGQGLQFLFEYFSETQRNKGNFPGRFSGRQFSNSRSEMNVSTLELGDSALYLCASSLGPGQNYGYTFGSGTRLTVV.

The rearrangement uses TRBV5-1 and TRBJ1-2, with D hard to call. Germline V lookup: CDR1 SGHRS, CDR2 YFSETQ. The CDR3 is 15 amino acids. V gave up 4 bases and J gave up 6 bases, with 19 bases separating them. The CDR3 DNA is TGCGCCAGCAGCACTTATAGTCGGCACGGGGATGGCTACACCTTC. It codes for CASSTYSRHGDGYTF.

This chain joins TRBV6-4 and TRBJ2-3; D may correspond to TRBD1 or TRBD2 (5 bases each). Per the germline V gene, CDR1 is MRHNA and CDR2 is SNTAGT. The CDR3 totals 15 residues. V shed 6 bases and J shed 4 bases, with 17 bases lying between them. CDR3 coding DNA: TGTGCCAGCAGGTCACTTCGAGGGGCCGCAGATACGCAGTATTTT. This translates into CASRSLRGAADTQYF.

This clone was detected only once. The V call is TRBV7-3, the J call TRBJ2-1, with D maybe TRBD2 (5 bases). Deletions cut 2 bases from V and 10 bases from J, with 12 bases between. This CDR3 spans 13 amino acids. The germline gives CDR1 SGHTA, CDR2 FQGTGA. Here the CDR3 reads CASSLSSLDEQFF. CDR3 nucleotide sequence: TGTGCCAGCAGCTTATCTAGCCTAGACGAGCAGTTCTTC.

This chain connects TRBV10-3 to TRBJ2-5; D not certain. Trimming cost V 2 bases and J 2 bases, with 6 bases left between them. The CDR3 has 13 residues. Per the germline V gene, CDR1 is ENHRY and CDR2 is SYGVKD. CDR3 DNA: TGTGCCATCAGTGAGATACTTCAAGAGACCCAGTACTTC. Protein: CAISEILQETQYF.

This chain links TRBV15 with TRBJ2-1; a possible D gene is TRBD2 (6 bases). This CDR3 region has 13 residues. The V gene's germline CDR1 is LNHNV and CDR2 YYDKDF (reference sequence). The germline V and J ends were trimmed by 8 bases and 8 bases, with 16 bases remaining between them. CDR3 region: CATAYRGEDEQFF. In DNA, the CDR3 is TGTGCCACCGCCTACCGCGGGGAGGATGAGCAGTTCTTC.

This chain links TRBV5-1 with TRBJ2-4, with D unresolved. The germline V gene has CDR1 SGHRS and CDR2 YFSETQ. V lost 5 bases to trimming and J lost 1 base, with 13 bases between them. CDR3 size: 15 residues. DNA of the CDR3: TGCGCCAGCAGGGCCTCTCCGACGGCCAAAAACATTCAGTACTTC. Translation: CASRASPTAKNIQYF.

The V and J genes are TRBV12-3 or TRBV12-4 and TRBJ2-7, with TRBD2 identical over 10 bases. The CDR3 is made up of 11 amino acids. The V segment lost 7 bases and the J segment 12 bases; nucleotides outside the gene matches: 6. CDR3 bases: TGTGCCAGCACCCTTAGCGGGAGGCCGTACTTC. Its protein is CASTLSGRPYF.

The genes are TRBV18 and TRBJ2-7; D unclear. CDR1 is KGHSH, CDR2 LQKENI, per germline. The CDR3 is 14 amino acids. The V gene lost 3 bases and the J gene lost 2 bases, with 11 bases spanning the gap. CDR3 DNA sequence: TGTGCCAGCTCACCCACGGTCGAGACCTACGAGCAGTACTTC. The encoded protein is CASSPTVETYEQYF.

CDR3 coding DNA: TGTGCCAGCAGTCTTGATTGGGCCTCGGGGGAGCAGTACTTC. Its protein product is CASSLDWASGEQYF. V and J are TRBV27 and TRBJ2-7, with D possibly matching TRBD2 (5 bases). CDR3 length: 14 amino acids. The V gene's germline CDR1 is MNHEY and CDR2 SMNVEV (reference sequence). Deletions cut 5 bases from V and 7 bases from J, with 18 bases between.

The rearrangement joins TRBV5-1 to TRBJ2-4; TRBD1 might be the D (6 bases). CDR1 and CDR2 (germline): SGHRS, YFSETQ. The CDR3 extends over 17 amino acids. V lost 4 bases and J 0 bases, leaving 17 bases between the germline ends. The CDR3: CASSRDGQGIAKNIQYF. The CDR3 coding sequence is TGCGCCAGCAGCCGGGATGGGCAGGGGATAGCCAAAAACATTCAGTACTTC.